This TCR beta chain is drawn from a study of T cell repertoires in cytomegalovirus infection. TCRdb used MiXCR to reprocess the reads, holding one entry per CDR3 protein. Here the sample spans 300,000 or so distinct CDR3 sequences, about a quarter being singletons. Study-wide findings and caveats: Across the ex vivo response, the dominant clonotypes were HLA-C-restricted CMV-specific TCR beta clonotypes. Using cumulative public TCR beta family frequency, the authors identified those who carried CMV together with the relevant HLA.

A single count supports this clonotype. The antigen is not known. Sequencing used PBMCs. This TCR derives from a human donor in good health (CMV status not recorded). Some clones in this sample may be carry-over from other donors' samples.

CDR3 bases: TGCGCCAGCTACCCCGGCCAGTTCACAGATACGCAGTATTTT. The encoded protein is CASYPGQFTDTQYF. The chain joins TRBV5-1 to TRBJ2-3; no clear D. The length of the CDR3 is 14 residues. CDR1 is SGHRS, CDR2 YFSETQ, per germline. Trimming stripped 7 bases from V and 2 bases from J, with 14 bases between.